Each of the 25 T cell receptor beta chains below was sequenced from the same sample in a study of blood T cell repertoires in COVID-19. Data came from immunoSEQ multiplex PCR; TCRdb stores just in-frame clones and leaves some out. The sample consists of just under 350,000 clones, 85% to 90% of them appearing once. The sequencing input was peripheral blood. These receptors came from a woman between 50 and 59 years old with COVID-19, enrolled during active disease.

The V and J genes are TRBV30 and TRBJ2-7, with TRBD2 matching over 12 bases. The CDR3 sequence is 15 residues long. The germline gives CDR1 GTSNPN, CDR2 SVGIG (reference sequence). With V trimmed by 4 bases and J by 1 base, 5 bases remained unmatched. The CDR3 loop reads CAWITTSGRSYEQYF. CDR3 sequence (DNA): TGTGCCTGGATTACGACTAGCGGGAGATCCTACGAGCAGTACTTC.

This clone was counted a few times. V is TRBV19 and J is TRBJ1-2, with TRBD1 identical over 9 bases. This CDR3 region has 16 residues. The V gene's germline CDR1 is LNHDA and CDR2 SQIVND (reference sequence). The V and J ends lost 3 bases and 4 bases, in that order; junction bases with no gene match: 9. Written as DNA, the CDR3 is TGTGCCAGTAGTATCCGAGGGACAGGGTTAATCTATGGCTACACCTTC. Translating it yields CASSIRGTGLIYGYTF.

The chain couples TRBV6-2 or TRBV6-3 to TRBJ2-6; TRBD2 matches 14 bases. The V gene end was trimmed by 2 bases and the J gene end by 3 bases; junction bases not matched to a gene: 12. Germline V CDR1 and CDR2: MNHEY, SVGEGT. The CDR3 loop spans 21 amino acids. The CDR3 sequence is CASSYPRLGLAGEGGANVLTF. The CDR3 DNA reads as TGTGCCAGCAGTTACCCCAGACTGGGACTAGCGGGAGAGGGTGGGGCCAACGTCCTGACTTTC.

The rearrangement joins TRBV7-9 to TRBJ2-7; maybe TRBD1 (6 bases). Germline CDR1 reads SEHNR; CDR2 reads FQNEAQ (reference sequence). The CDR3 is 13 residues long. V lost 5 bases, J lost 5 bases, and 13 bases lay in between. CDR3 nucleotide sequence: TGTGCCAGCAGCCAAGGTGGGGGCAACGAGCAGTACTTC. Translation gives CASSQGGGNEQYF.

The rearrangement uses TRBV5-4 and TRBJ2-3; TRBD2 is a possible D gene (6 bases). The length of the CDR3 is 15 residues. The germline V gene has CDR1 SGHNT and CDR2 YYREEE (reference sequence). With 2 bases removed from V and 4 bases from J, the gap between germline ends came to 14 bases. The CDR3, as DNA: TGTGCCAGCAGCTTTATCGGGAGCCGGTCAGATACGCAGTATTTT. Protein: CASSFIGSRSDTQYF.

This clone was seen only once. The V gene is TRBV5-1, the J gene TRBJ2-7; 8 nucleotides line up with TRBD1. The germline gives CDR1 SGHRS, CDR2 YFSETQ. CDR3 length: 17 amino acids. The V and J ends lost 4 bases and 4 bases, in that order; junction bases with no gene match: 16. DNA of the CDR3: TGCGCCAGCAGCGGGGGCCCCGGGACAGGCCGAGGATACGAGCAGTACTTC. As protein: CASSGGPGTGRGYEQYF.

The V and J genes are TRBV4-2 and TRBJ1-1; D remains ambiguous. Germline V CDR1 and CDR2: LGHNA, YNFKEQ. V was pared by 0 bases and J by 1 base, with 15 bases between. The CDR3 extends over 17 amino acids. This CDR3 reads CASSQDGFIDSNTEAFF. In nucleotides, the CDR3 is TGTGCCAGCAGCCAAGATGGTTTTATCGACTCGAACACTGAAGCTTTCTTT.

This chain joins TRBV27 and TRBJ1-1; D remains ambiguous. Germline V gives CDR1 MNHEY, CDR2 SMNVEV (reference sequence). The germline V and J ends were trimmed by 3 bases and 1 base, with 9 bases remaining between them. The CDR3 has 14 amino acids. The CDR3 reads CASSFRGSNTEAFF. DNA of the CDR3: TGTGCCAGCAGTTTCAGAGGGTCGAACACTGAAGCTTTCTTT.

This chain joins TRBV18 and TRBJ2-1; D is ambiguous. Trimming left V 2 bases short and J 0 bases short, with 8 bases between. This CDR3 region has 15 residues. Germline V gene sequence: CDR1 KGHSH, CDR2 LQKENI. The CDR3 DNA is TGTGCCAGCTCACCAAATAGAGGCTCCTACAATGAGCAGTTCTTC. It yields the protein CASSPNRGSYNEQFF. The full variable domain, with the rest looked up from reference TRBV18 and TRBJ2-1, is NAGVMQNPRHLVRRRGQEARLRCSPMKGHSHVYWYRQLPEEGLKFMVYLQKENIIDESGMPKERFSAEFPKEGPSILRIQQVVRGDSAAYFCASSPNRGSYNEQFFGPGTRLTVL.

The chain carries TRBV19 and TRBJ1-3, with D possibly matching TRBD1 (6 bases). The CDR3 contains 16 residues. The germline V gene encodes CDR1 LNHDA and CDR2 SQIVND (reference sequence). The V gene lost 1 base and the J gene lost 3 bases, with 13 bases spanning the gap. The chain's CDR3 is CASSIAFGQIGNTIYF. CDR3 in DNA: TGTGCCAGTAGTATAGCCTTTGGACAGATTGGAAACACCATATATTTT.

This clone was detected only once. The J gene is TRBJ2-7, the V gene TRBV4-2; 9 bases map to TRBD2. The V and J ends lost 4 bases and 2 bases, in that order; junction bases with no gene match: 9. Germline V gene lookup returns CDR1 LGHNA and CDR2 YNFKEQ. This CDR3 has 16 amino acids. The CDR3 here is CASSPDSREGPYEQYF. CDR3 coding DNA: TGTGCCAGCAGCCCAGACTCGCGGGAGGGCCCCTACGAGCAGTACTTC.

The gene calls are TRBV18 and TRBJ1-5; D perhaps matches TRBD1 (6 bases). V lost 6 bases and J 0 bases, leaving 24 bases between the germline ends. The CDR3 spans 19 residues. Germline V lookup: CDR1 KGHSH, CDR2 LQKENI. For the CDR3, the DNA is TGTGCCAGCTCGGCTCAGGGGCCCCAAAGAATAAATAGCAATCAGCCCCAGCATTTT. It is translated as CASSAQGPQRINSNQPQHF.

The chain is built from TRBV5-6 and TRBJ1-2, with TRBD1 matching over 9 bases. The J segment lost 4 bases and the V segment lost 4 bases, leaving 5 bases of the junction unmatched. The CDR3 totals 14 residues. Germline V gene data show CDR1 as SGHDT and CDR2 as YYEEEE. CDR3 protein: CASSLTGGSYGYTF. The CDR3 region has the DNA TGTGCCAGCAGCCTGACAGGGGGTTCCTATGGCTACACCTTC.

The chain links TRBV5-4 to TRBJ1-5, with D possibly matching TRBD1 (6 bases). This CDR3 region has 14 residues. Trimming took off 4 bases at V and 6 bases at J, with 14 bases between the two ends. Germline V gene sequence: CDR1 SGHNT, CDR2 YYREEE (reference sequence). The CDR3 DNA follows: TGTGCCAGCAGCAAGGTCCCAGGGGCTCAGCCCCAGCATTTT. It specifies CASSKVPGAQPQHF.

The rearrangement uses TRBV5-1 and TRBJ1-4; TRBD1 matches at 11 bases. CDR1 and CDR2 (germline): SGHRS, YFSETQ. The CDR3 is 16 residues long. Trimming took 5 bases from V and 7 from J; bases not matched to a gene: 10. This CDR3 is CASSSQPGTGGEKLFF. The DNA of the CDR3 is TGCGCCAGCAGTTCTCAACCCGGGACAGGGGGTGAAAAACTGTTTTTT.

The gene calls are TRBV21-1 and TRBJ1-3. TRBV21-1 is tagged as a pseudogene. This CDR3 is 16 amino acids long. The CDR3 coding sequence is TGTGCCAGCAGCAAAGGGGTCGGGGAATCAGGAAACACCATATATTTT. Amino acid sequence: CASSKGVGESGNTIYF.

The CDR3 region has the DNA TGTGCCAGCACCTCCGGGACAGGGGCCTACGAGCAGTACTTC. Translating gives CASTSGTGAYEQYF. The V and J genes are TRBV6-6 and TRBJ2-7; 10 bases match TRBD1. Germline CDR1 is MNHNY and CDR2 is SVGAGI (reference sequence). This CDR3 is 14 amino acids long. J was trimmed by 2 bases and V by 7 bases; bases with no gene match: 5.

CDR3 bases: TGTGCCTGGGGACTAGCGGGAGGGAGAGAGACCCAGTACTTC. The encoded protein is CAWGLAGGRETQYF. The chain is built from TRBV30 and TRBJ2-5; 15 bases align to TRBD2. J lost 4 bases, V lost 5 bases, and 2 bases had no gene match. From germline, CDR1 is GTSNPN and CDR2 SVGIG (reference sequence). This CDR3 spans 14 amino acids.

The CDR3 region has the DNA TGTGCCAGCTCACAGCAGGACAGGGGCCAGCATTTT. It encodes CASSQQDRGQHF. This rearrangement joins TRBV18 to TRBJ1-5, with 9 bases fitting TRBD1. This CDR3 comprises 12 residues. The V and J ends lost 4 bases and 12 bases, in that order; junction bases with no gene match: 4. Germline V gene lookup returns CDR1 KGHSH and CDR2 LQKENI.

This chain uses TRBV6-2 or TRBV6-3 with TRBJ1-5; D may be TRBD1 (5 bases). Between the trimmed V and J ends, which lost 4 bases and 4 bases, there was a span of 8 bases. In germline, CDR1 is MNHEY, CDR2 SVGEGT. This CDR3 has 13 amino acids. CDR3 protein: CASSWRGNQPQHF. Written as DNA, the CDR3 is TGTGCCAGCAGTTGGAGGGGAAATCAGCCCCAGCATTTT.

Many counts were recorded for this clone. V is TRBV19 and J is TRBJ1-5, with D possibly TRBD1 on 5 matching bases. Per germline, CDR1 LNHDA and CDR2 SQIVND (reference sequence). This CDR3 contains 15 residues. Trimming removed 3 bases at V and 4 bases at J, with 13 bases between. Written as DNA, the CDR3 is TGTGCCAGTAGTATCGGAGGGGTAAGGAATCAGCCCCAGCATTTT. Translating gives CASSIGGVRNQPQHF.

The chain is built from TRBV19 and TRBJ1-1; no clear D. Germline V gene data show CDR1 as LNHDA and CDR2 as SQIVND (reference sequence). Between the trimmed V and J ends, which lost 10 bases and 0 bases, there was a span of 15 bases. The CDR3 consists of 14 residues. In DNA, the CDR3 is TGTGCCACCACACCGGGGTCCGTGAACACTGAAGCTTTCTTT. Amino acids: CATTPGSVNTEAFF. The full variable domain, completed using reference TRBV19 and TRBJ1-1, is DGGITQSPKYLFRKEGQNVTLSCEQNLNHDAMYWYRQDPGQGLRLIYYSQIVNDFQKGDIAEGYSVSREKKESFPLTVTSAQKNPTAFYLCATTPGSVNTEAFFGQGTRLTVV.

The chain employs TRBV9 and TRBJ1-2, with 7 positions matching TRBD1. CDR1 is SGDLS and CDR2 is YYNGEE in the germline V gene. After removal of 3 bases from V and 7 bases from J, the junction contained 9 bases not matched to a gene. The CDR3 spans 14 residues. The chain's CDR3 is CASSATSGGGGYTF. The CDR3 DNA reads as TGTGCCAGCAGCGCTACTTCAGGGGGTGGTGGCTACACCTTC.

This clone was counted only a few times. The chain has TRBV19 and TRBJ1-2; 10 positions agree with TRBD1. There are 14 residues in the CDR3. Germline CDR1 reads LNHDA; CDR2 reads SQIVND (reference sequence). V lost 0 bases, J lost 6 bases, and 1 base stayed unmatched. The CDR3 DNA reads as TGTGCCAGTAGTATAGATGGACAGGGGGATGGCTACACCTTC. Translated, it gives CASSIDGQGDGYTF. The variable domain in full, with the rest retrieved from reference TRBV19 and TRBJ1-2, is DGGITQSPKYLFRKEGQNVTLSCEQNLNHDAMYWYRQDPGQGLRLIYYSQIVNDFQKGDIAEGYSVSREKKESFPLTVTSAQKNPTAFYLCASSIDGQGDGYTFGSGTRLTVV.

The rearrangement joins TRBV7-3 to TRBJ2-5; 9 nucleotides agree with TRBD2. The CDR3 consists of 15 residues. The ends lost 3 bases at V and 5 bases at J; junction bases unmatched: 7. The germline V gene encodes CDR1 SGHTA and CDR2 FQGTGA. CDR3 sequence (DNA): TGTGCCAGCAGCTTCTTAGCGGGAGCGGGGGAGACCCAGTACTTC. Its translation is CASSFLAGAGETQYF.